This T cell receptor beta chain was recovered during a study of tumor-infiltrating lymphocytes in localized non-small cell lung cancer. V dropped 0 bases and J dropped 5 bases, with 7 bases sitting between them. Germline CDR1 SQVTM, CDR2 ANQGSEA. The CDR3 sequence is 12 residues long. The assay was immunoSEQ multiplex PCR, and TCRdb's table has in-frame clones only and misses some. The sample lists roughly 6,000 clones; 71% were seen once. The V call is TRBV29-1, the J call TRBJ1-2; D unresolved. This clonotype was obtained from a human donor with non-small cell lung cancer. The sample comprised uninvolved lung tissue not adjacent to the tumor. The CDR3 DNA is TGCAGCGTTGAAGATGCACATTATGGCTACACCTTC. Translating gives CSVEDAHYGYTF. Variable domain in full (rest from reference TRBV29-1 and TRBJ1-2): SAVISQKPSRDICQRGTSLTIQCQVDSQVTMMFWYRQQPGQSLTLIATANQGSEATYESGFVIDKFPISRPNLTFSTLTVSNMSPEDSSIYLCSVEDAHYGYTFGSGTRLTVV.